This T cell receptor (beta chain) stems from a study of Graves' ophthalmopathy and Graves' hyperthyroidism. This clonotype is a singleton in its sample. There are 16 residues in the CDR3. The V and J ends lost 3 bases and 0 bases respectively, with 12 bases between them. Amplifying from RNA transcripts, the study obtained TCR beta CDR3 regions. Investigators did first-round RT-PCR with HTBI primers, then second-round multiplex PCR. TCRdb processed the multiplex PCR reads anew with MiXCR; each CDR3 protein has one entry. The table includes more than 150,000 distinct CDR3 sequences, 30% to 45% detected once.

The sample consisted of peripheral blood. The clonotype originates from a woman in her 40s with Graves' ophthalmopathy. The chain couples TRBV12-3 or TRBV12-4 to TRBJ1-3; D call uncertain. The CDR3 spells CASSFGDVRSGNTIYF. Written as DNA, the CDR3 is TGTGCCAGCAGTTTTGGAGACGTTCGCTCTGGAAACACCATATATTTT.